The T cell receptor (beta chain) described here comes from a study of OX40 agonist ivuxolimab in advanced cancers. About the investigation overall: Ivuxolimab was an agonistic, fully human IgG2 monoclonal antibody directed against OX40 (CD134), a costimulatory receptor. Intravenous ivuxolimab was administered to patients every 2 weeks at six dose levels: 0.01, 0.1, 0.3, 1.5, 3 and 10 mg/kg. Of the roughly 53 patients in dose escalation, about 20 had hepatocellular carcinoma, about 15 had melanoma, 9 had renal cell carcinoma and 9 had head and neck cancer. A male proportion of roughly 80% and a mean age of approximately 61 years, ranging from 23 to 79, were recorded for the dose-escalation cohort. Patients were allowed to have had prior anti-PD-1, anti-PD-L1 or anti-CTLA-4 therapy, and 40% of the dose-escalation patients had been treated with checkpoint inhibitors. Three dose-escalation patients achieved partial responses, one with hepatocellular carcinoma and two with cutaneous melanoma. The point of sequencing TCRbeta in the periphery was to test whether ivuxolimab changed TCR sequence diversity and drove clonal T-cell expansion. The paper reports the monotherapy dose-escalation portion (N = 52 patients) of the phase I ivuxolimab trial.

V is pared back by 4 bases and J by 1 base, with 5 bases lying between the germline termini. CDR3 length: 13 amino acids, cysteine to phenylalanine. CDR3 DNA is the only sequence kept; it has 39 bases, read in frame from the first base. Reading the germline V gene gives CDR1 SGHRS and CDR2 YFSETQ. The trial excluded patients who had a history of autoimmune disease or were on systemic immunosuppression. Peripheral blood for TCR sequencing was drawn from every dose cohort at baseline, at cycle 4 day 1 and at cycle 7 day 1. The samples were taken from a phase I, first-in-human, multicenter, open-label dose-escalation trial of ivuxolimab. Adults with locally advanced or metastatic melanoma, renal cell carcinoma, hepatocellular carcinoma or head and neck squamous cell carcinoma were enrolled in the trial. Before TCR sequencing, CD4+ T cells and CD8+ T cells were sorted from peripheral blood as separate populations.

Only one count was recorded for this clone. Its target antigen remains unknown. No quality values exist for individual bases; no much larger clone is one base distant. What the authors observed across the whole study: At doses from 0.1 to 3.0 mg/kg, clonal expansion was seen in both CD4+ and CD8+ blood T cells between baseline and week 6. After ivuxolimab, CD8+ T cells had more expanded clones than CD4+ T cells on average. In partial responders in the 0.1-3.0 mg/kg groups, normalized peripheral clonal expansion was found to be among the lowest, especially among CD8+ T cells. The antigen specificity of the clonally expanded peripheral T cells was not determined. Low levels of normalized T-cell clonal expansion were also seen in some patients who did not respond.

For sequencing of the TCRbeta CDR3 region, genomic DNA was extracted from the sorted cells. The immunoSEQ Assay was used to sequence the TCRbeta CDR3 regions. Held by TCRdb, this immuneACCESS table contains in-frame sequences only and omits some clones. Under half of the omission traces to an unresolved V gene where checked; the cause of the rest is unknown. The sample table lists tens of thousands of clones, approximately 86% of them with a count of one. The ten largest account for under 3.5% of the sample. Sequenced here: CD4+ or CD8+ T cells sorted from blood, sampled in a trial of the OX40 agonist ivuxolimab. This receptor was identified in an adult with an advanced solid tumor such as melanoma, head and neck, liver or kidney cancer. Recombination linked TRBV5-1 to TRBJ2-2; the D segment cannot be called with confidence. CDR3 protein: CASSPENTGELFF. The DNA reads TGCGCCAGCAGCCCCGAGAACACCGGGGAGCTGTTTTTT.